The next 16 T cell receptor beta chains were all read from a single sample in a study of blood T cell repertoires in COVID-19. TCRdb keeps only in-frame clones here, not all; method: immunoSEQ multiplex PCR. This table holds 130,000 or so clones, roughly three quarters found once. Sequencing was done on a sample of peripheral blood. Source of these receptors: an older woman with acute or convalescent COVID-19.

The V call is TRBV12-5, the J call TRBJ2-3, with 8 bases fitting TRBD1. CDR1 is LGHNT and CDR2 is FRNRAP in the germline V gene. The CDR3 loop spans 13 amino acids. V lost 4 bases to trimming and J lost 4 bases; unmatched junction nucleotides: 1. The CDR3 DNA reads as TGTGCTAGTGGTTGGACAGGGCCAGATACGCAGTATTTT. This encodes CASGWTGPDTQYF.

This sequence joins TRBV9 and TRBJ2-1; 13 positions agree with TRBD2. Looked up from germline, CDR1 is SGDLS and CDR2 is YYNGEE. V lost 0 bases, J lost 0 bases, and 6 bases stayed unmatched. This CDR3 is 19 amino acids long. The CDR3 region has the DNA TGTGCCAGCAGCGTAGTCGGACTAGCGGGAGATACCTCCTACAATGAGCAGTTCTTC. Translation gives CASSVVGLAGDTSYNEQFF.

The table lists this clone with a few counts. The rearrangement uses TRBV13 and TRBJ2-7; 7 nucleotides line up with TRBD1. The V and J ends lost 5 bases and 0 bases, in that order; junction bases with no gene match: 7. This CDR3 spans 15 amino acids. CDR1 PRHDT and CDR2 FYEKMQ come from the germline V gene (reference sequence). The CDR3 DNA reads TGTGCCAGCAGCCCGGGACAGACTCCCTCCTACGAGCAGTACTTC. It is translated as CASSPGQTPSYEQYF. Using reference TRBV13 and TRBJ2-7 for the parts outside the CDR3, the full variable domain is AAGVIQSPRHLIKEKRETATLKCYPIPRHDTVYWYQQGPGQDPQFLISFYEKMQSDKGSIPDRFSAQQFSDYHSELNMSSLELGDSALYFCASSPGQTPSYEQYFGPGTRLTVT.

This clone has just one count. The genes are TRBV4-1 and TRBJ1-2, with D tentatively TRBD1 (5 bases). There are 14 residues in the CDR3. Germline assignment: CDR1 MGHRA and CDR2 YSYEKL. Trimming shortened V by 4 bases and J by 7 bases, and 16 bases separated the two germline ends. In DNA, the CDR3 is TGCGCCAGCAGCCTCGACAGTTTGAGCCGTGGCTACACCTTC. Amino acids: CASSLDSLSRGYTF.

The chain carries TRBV5-4 and TRBJ2-2; D is perhaps TRBD2 (5 bases). Trimming removed 0 bases from V and 5 bases from J, with 17 bases in between. The CDR3 consists of 17 residues. Germline CDR1 reads SGHNT; CDR2 reads YYREEE (reference sequence). The chain's CDR3 is CASSLGGIGKRTGELFF. The DNA of the CDR3 is TGTGCCAGCAGCTTGGGGGGTATTGGAAAGCGGACCGGGGAGCTGTTTTTT.

Only one count was recorded for this clone. The J gene is TRBJ1-5, the V gene TRBV29-1, with TRBD1 matching 10 bases. J lost 6 bases, V lost 4 bases, and 3 bases had no gene match. The CDR3 is made up of 13 amino acids. The germline gives CDR1 SQVTM, CDR2 ANQGSEA. Here the CDR3 DNA reads TGCAGCGTTGGACAGGGGGCGAGTCAGCCCCAGCATTTT. Its protein product is CSVGQGASQPQHF.

The chain is built from TRBV7-9 and TRBJ1-3; maybe TRBD1 (5 bases). CDR1 and CDR2 (germline): SEHNR, FQNEAQ (reference sequence). V was cut by 5 bases and J by 0 bases, with 17 bases left in between. The CDR3 is made up of 17 amino acids. CDR3 DNA: TGTGCCAGCAGCCCATCCCGTCAGGGAATCTCTGGAAACACCATATATTTT. As protein: CASSPSRQGISGNTIYF.

The chain links TRBV6-5 to TRBJ2-3, with D perhaps matching TRBD2 (5 bases). The CDR3 is made up of 14 amino acids. Germline CDR1 and CDR2: MNHEY and SVGAGI. Deletions cut 2 bases from V and 4 bases from J, with 10 bases between. The CDR3 nucleotides read TGTGCCAGCAGTTACGGGCTAGCAGCAGATACGCAGTATTTT. It translates to CASSYGLAADTQYF.

This clone appeared a few times. This chain joins TRBV27 and TRBJ1-5; a weak D match, TRBD1 (6 bases). The CDR3 contains 15 residues. With 5 bases removed from V and 9 bases from J, the gap between germline ends came to 20 bases. Germline CDR1 and CDR2: MNHEY and SMNVEV (reference sequence). Here the CDR3 DNA reads TGTGCCAGCAGTACCATGGACAGTGTGAAAAGGCCCCAGCATTTT. This translates into CASSTMDSVKRPQHF.

V gene TRBV2 combines with J gene TRBJ2-1, with 10 bases matching TRBD2. CDR1 is SNHLY and CDR2 is FYNNEI in the germline V gene. This CDR3 spans 15 amino acids. V lost 4 bases to trimming and J lost 7 bases; unmatched junction nucleotides: 7. For the CDR3, the DNA is TGTGCCAGCAGTGCTTCTAGCGGGAGTCGGAATGAGCAGTTCTTC. Its translation: CASSASSGSRNEQFF.

The chain's CDR3 is CASSHFENIQYF. The CDR3 DNA sequence: TGTGCCAGCAGCCATTTCGAAAACATTCAGTACTTC. The chain is built from TRBV3-1 (or the pseudogene TRBV3-2) and TRBJ2-4; D is unclear. The V end was cut by 3 bases, the J end by 5 bases, with 5 bases between. The CDR3 covers 12 residues. The germline V gene has CDR1 LGHDT and CDR2 YNNKEL (reference sequence).

The table lists this clone with a few counts. The sample carries other DNA sequences with the same CDR3. The rearrangement links TRBV3-1 (or the pseudogene TRBV3-2) to TRBJ2-7, with TRBD2 as a possible D gene (6 bases). Trimming shortened V by 4 bases and J by 0 bases, and 7 bases separated the two germline ends. The CDR3 has 13 amino acids. Per the germline V gene, CDR1 is LGHDT and CDR2 is YNNKEL (reference sequence). DNA for the CDR3: TGTGCCAGCAGCCGGAGGGCCTCCTACGAGCAGTACTTC. Amino acid sequence: CASSRRASYEQYF.

The V gene is TRBV27, the J gene TRBJ1-4; D is perhaps TRBD1 (6 bases). This CDR3 comprises 13 residues. Germline V gene sequence: CDR1 MNHEY, CDR2 SMNVEV (reference sequence). V was clipped by 3 bases and J by 8 bases, with 10 bases between them. The CDR3 DNA reads TGTGCCAGCAGTTTGGTACAGGGCGAAAAACTGTTTTTT. Translation: CASSLVQGEKLFF.

This clone was counted many times. The chain carries TRBV2 and TRBJ2-1; 7 bases agree with TRBD2. The CDR3 has 14 amino acids. The V segment lost 6 bases and the J segment 9 bases; nucleotides outside the gene matches: 11. Germline assignment: CDR1 SNHLY and CDR2 FYNNEI. CDR3 residues: CASRGGAGSSEQFF. The CDR3, as DNA: TGTGCCAGCAGGGGGGGAGCGGGATCGAGTGAGCAGTTCTTC.

The CDR3 loop is CASSDPPGQRNSPLHF. The CDR3 coding sequence is TGTGCCAGTAGTGACCCCCCGGGACAGCGAAATTCACCCCTCCACTTT. V is TRBV19 and J is TRBJ1-6; 7 nucleotides align to TRBD1. Trimming removed 5 bases from V and 7 bases from J; junction bases left unmatched: 11. Germline V lookup: CDR1 LNHDA, CDR2 SQIVND (reference sequence). This CDR3 region has 16 residues.

The genes are TRBV7-9 and TRBJ1-4; maybe TRBD1 (6 bases). The germline V gene has CDR1 SEHNR and CDR2 FQNEAQ (reference sequence). This CDR3 is built from 15 residues. With 5 bases removed from V and 5 bases from J, the gap between germline ends came to 15 bases. The CDR3 region is CASSPGGTRNEKLFF. Written as DNA, the CDR3 is TGTGCCAGCAGCCCGGGTGGGACACGGAATGAAAAACTGTTTTTT.